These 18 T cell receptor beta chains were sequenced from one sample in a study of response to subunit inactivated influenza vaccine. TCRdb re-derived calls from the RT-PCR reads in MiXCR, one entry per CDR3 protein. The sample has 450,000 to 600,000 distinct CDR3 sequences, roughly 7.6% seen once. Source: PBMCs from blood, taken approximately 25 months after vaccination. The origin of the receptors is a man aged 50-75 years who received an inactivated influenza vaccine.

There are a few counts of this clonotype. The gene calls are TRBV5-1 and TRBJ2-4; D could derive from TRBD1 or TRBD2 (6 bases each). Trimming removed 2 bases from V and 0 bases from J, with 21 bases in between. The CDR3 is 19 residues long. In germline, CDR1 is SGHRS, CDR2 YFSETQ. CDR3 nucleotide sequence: TGCGCCAGCAGCTTCAGGGCGACAGGCGGGGTCGAAGCCAAAAACATTCAGTACTTC. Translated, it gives CASSFRATGGVEAKNIQYF. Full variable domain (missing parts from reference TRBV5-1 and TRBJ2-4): KAGVTQTPRYLIKTRGQQVTLSCSPISGHRSVSWYQQTPGQGLQFLFEYFSETQRNKGNFPGRFSGRQFSNSRSEMNVSTLELGDSALYLCASSFRATGGVEAKNIQYFGAGTRLSVL.

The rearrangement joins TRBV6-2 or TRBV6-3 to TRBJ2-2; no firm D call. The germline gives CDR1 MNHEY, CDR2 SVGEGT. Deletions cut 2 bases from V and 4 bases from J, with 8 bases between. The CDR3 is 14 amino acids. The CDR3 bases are TGTGCCAGCAGTTACAGGGTGGGCACCGGGGAGCTGTTTTTT. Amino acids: CASSYRVGTGELFF.

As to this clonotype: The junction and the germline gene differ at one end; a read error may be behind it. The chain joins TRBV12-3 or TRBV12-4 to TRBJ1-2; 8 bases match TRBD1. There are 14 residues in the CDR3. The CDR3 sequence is CASSLKDRGYGYTF. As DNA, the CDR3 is TGTGCCAGCAGTTTAAAAGACAGGGGATATGGCTATACCTTC.

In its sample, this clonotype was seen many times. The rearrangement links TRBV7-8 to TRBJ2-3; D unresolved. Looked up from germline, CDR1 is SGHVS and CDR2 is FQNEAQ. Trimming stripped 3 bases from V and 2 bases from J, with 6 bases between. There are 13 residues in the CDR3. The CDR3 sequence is CASSLQTTDTQYF. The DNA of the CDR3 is TGTGCCAGCAGCTTGCAGACCACAGATACGCAGTATTTT.

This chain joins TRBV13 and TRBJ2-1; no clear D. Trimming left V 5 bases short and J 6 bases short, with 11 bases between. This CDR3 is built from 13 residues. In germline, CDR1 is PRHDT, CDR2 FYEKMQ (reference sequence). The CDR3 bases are TGTGCCAGCAGCCCCCCGAGCATCAATGAGCAGTTCTTC. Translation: CASSPPSINEQFF.

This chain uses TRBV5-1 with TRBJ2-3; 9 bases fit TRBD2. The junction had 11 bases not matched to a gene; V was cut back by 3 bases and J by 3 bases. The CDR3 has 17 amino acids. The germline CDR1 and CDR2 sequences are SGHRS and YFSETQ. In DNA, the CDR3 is TGCGCCAGCAGCTCCTTAGCGGGAGTTGTGAGGACAGATACGCAGTATTTT. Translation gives CASSSLAGVVRTDTQYF.

CDR3 coding DNA: TGCAGTGCTTACTTCCACCCTAATTGGGATACGCAGTATTTT. Translated, it gives CSAYFHPNWDTQYF. The chain employs TRBV20-1 and TRBJ2-3; D uncertain. The CDR3 is 14 amino acids. Germline CDR1 reads DFQATT; CDR2 reads SNEGSKA (reference sequence). V dropped 5 bases and J dropped 6 bases, with 18 bases sitting between them.

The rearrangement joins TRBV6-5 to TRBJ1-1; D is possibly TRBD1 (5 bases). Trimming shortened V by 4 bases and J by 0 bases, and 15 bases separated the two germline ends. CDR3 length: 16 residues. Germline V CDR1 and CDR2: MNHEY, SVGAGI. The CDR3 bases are TGTGCCAGCAGTTCTCAGGGTCACCTTATGAACACTGAAGCTTTCTTT. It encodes CASSSQGHLMNTEAFF.

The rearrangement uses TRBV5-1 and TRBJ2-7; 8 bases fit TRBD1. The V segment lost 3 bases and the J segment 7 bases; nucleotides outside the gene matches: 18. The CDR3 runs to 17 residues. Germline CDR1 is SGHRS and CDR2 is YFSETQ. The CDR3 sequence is CASSSEVGDRTFGEQYF. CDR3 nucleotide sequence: TGCGCCAGCAGCTCCGAGGTGGGGGACAGGACGTTTGGAGAGCAGTACTTC.

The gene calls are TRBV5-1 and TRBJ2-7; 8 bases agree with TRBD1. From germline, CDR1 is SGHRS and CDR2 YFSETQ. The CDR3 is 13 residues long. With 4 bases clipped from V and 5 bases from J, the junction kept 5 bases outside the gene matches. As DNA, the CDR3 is TGCGCCAGCAGCCTACCGACAGGGGACGAGCAGTACTTC. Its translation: CASSLPTGDEQYF. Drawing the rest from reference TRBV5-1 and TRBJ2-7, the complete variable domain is KAGVTQTPRYLIKTRGQQVTLSCSPISGHRSVSWYQQTPGQGLQFLFEYFSETQRNKGNFPGRFSGRQFSNSRSEMNVSTLELGDSALYLCASSLPTGDEQYFGPGTRLTVT.

CDR3 coding DNA: TGCAGTGCTTCCAGGGGGACGGCCTACAATGAGCAGTTCTTC. Translating it yields CSASRGTAYNEQFF. The chain combines TRBV20-1 with TRBJ2-1, with TRBD1 identical over 7 bases. The CDR3 is 14 amino acids. Germline lookup yields CDR1 DFQATT and CDR2 SNEGSKA (reference sequence). V dropped 5 bases and J dropped 2; count of bases not matched to a gene: 6.

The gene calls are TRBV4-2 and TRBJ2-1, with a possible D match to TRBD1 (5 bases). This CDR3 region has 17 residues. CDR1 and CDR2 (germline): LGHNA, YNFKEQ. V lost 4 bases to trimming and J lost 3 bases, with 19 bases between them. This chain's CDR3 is CASSRRVTASGYNEQFF. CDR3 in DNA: TGTGCCAGCAGCCGCAGGGTCACAGCCTCGGGCTACAATGAGCAGTTCTTC.

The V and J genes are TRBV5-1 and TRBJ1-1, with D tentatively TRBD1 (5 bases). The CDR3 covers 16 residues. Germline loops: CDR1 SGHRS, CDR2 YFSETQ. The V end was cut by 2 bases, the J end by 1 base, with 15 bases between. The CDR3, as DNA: TGCGCCAGCAGCTTTACGGGGACCCAATGGAACACTGAAGCTTTCTTT. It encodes CASSFTGTQWNTEAFF.

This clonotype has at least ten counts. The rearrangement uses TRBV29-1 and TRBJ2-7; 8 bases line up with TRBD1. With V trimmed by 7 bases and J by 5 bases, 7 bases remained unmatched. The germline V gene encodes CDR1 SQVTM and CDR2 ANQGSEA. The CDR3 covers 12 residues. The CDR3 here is CSGRQGSHEQYF. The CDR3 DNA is TGCAGCGGCAGACAGGGGAGCCACGAGCAGTACTTC.

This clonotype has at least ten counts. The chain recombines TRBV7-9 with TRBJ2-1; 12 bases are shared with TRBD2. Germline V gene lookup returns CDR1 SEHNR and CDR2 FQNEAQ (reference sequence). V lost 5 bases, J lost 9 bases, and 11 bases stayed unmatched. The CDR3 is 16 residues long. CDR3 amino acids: CASSPTSSGGAGEQFF. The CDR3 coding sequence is TGTGCCAGCAGCCCGACCTCTAGCGGGGGGGCAGGTGAGCAGTTCTTC.

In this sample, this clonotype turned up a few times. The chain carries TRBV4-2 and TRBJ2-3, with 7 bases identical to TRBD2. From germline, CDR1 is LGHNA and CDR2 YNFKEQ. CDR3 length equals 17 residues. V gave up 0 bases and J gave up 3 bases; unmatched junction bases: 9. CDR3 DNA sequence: TGTGCCAGCAGCCAAGACCCAACTCCGGGGGGAACAGATACGCAGTATTTT. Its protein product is CASSQDPTPGGTDTQYF.

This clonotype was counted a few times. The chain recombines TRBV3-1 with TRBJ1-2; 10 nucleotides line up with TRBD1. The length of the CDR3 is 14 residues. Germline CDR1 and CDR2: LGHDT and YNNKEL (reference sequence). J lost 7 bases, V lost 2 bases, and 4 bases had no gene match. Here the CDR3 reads CASSQPTGGFGYTF. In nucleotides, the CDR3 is TGTGCCAGCAGCCAACCGACAGGGGGCTTTGGCTACACCTTC.

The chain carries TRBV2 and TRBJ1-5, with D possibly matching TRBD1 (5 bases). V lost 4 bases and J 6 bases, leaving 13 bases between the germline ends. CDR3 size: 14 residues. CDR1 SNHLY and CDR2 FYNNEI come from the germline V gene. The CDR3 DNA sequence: TGTGCCAGCAGTGGGGGGGTCCGGGGTCAGCCCCAGCATTTT. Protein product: CASSGGVRGQPQHF.